The TCR beta chain under discussion was sequenced for a study of vaccination and CD4 T cells after COVID-19. Background on the study: Participants were administered two doses of either the BNT162b2 or the mRNA-1273 vaccine. Post-vaccination sampling time points for three convalescent patients were day 14 and days 161 to 241. Study-wide findings and caveats: Among reactive clones from convalescent patients, a median around 90% appeared only post-vaccination. Although the median of SARS-CoV-2-reactive clonotypes rose from about 20 to 38, the change was not significant.

MiXCR was run by TCRdb on the PCR reads, yielding one entry per CDR3 protein. The sample includes about 39,000 distinct CDR3 sequences, 36% of them seen just once. Noted time point: late sampling 161 to 241 days after vaccination in a few convalescent patients. In germline, CDR1 is KGHDR, CDR2 SFDVKD. V was pared by 7 bases and J by 9 bases, with 4 bases of the junction left unmatched. The CDR3 length is 14 residues. Concerning this clonotype: Its antigen is as yet unknown.

V and J are TRBV24-1 and TRBJ2-1, with TRBD2 identical over 14 bases. This sample comprised CD4+ T cells from blood, obtained about 7 months after SARS-CoV-2 vaccination. The clonotype was recovered from a human donor who had recovered from COVID-19. The DNA for the CDR3 is TGTGCCACCAGGGCGGGGACTAGCGGGAGTGAGCAGTTCTTC. It encodes CATRAGTSGSEQFF.